A selection of T cell receptor beta chains follows, all from one sample in a study of Ad26.COV2.S vaccination and SARS-CoV-2 variants. Assay: immunoSEQ multiplex PCR; the TCRdb copy retains only in-frame clones and omits some. The data contain 380,000 or so clones, around 88% of them singletons. The material sequenced was peripheral blood, taken in a trial of Ad26.COV2.S vaccine versus placebo. These receptors originate from a person between 18 and 59 years old who received the Ad26.COV2.S COVID-19 vaccine or a placebo. Each CDR3 is given with its conserved first and last residue. A D gene is named only where the DNA matches it firmly. Rows give clone size only sometimes, using once, few, many, or a class for an expanded clone.

CDR3 protein: CASGRSTDTQYF; CDR3 DNA: TGTGCCTCGGGACGGAGCACAGATACGCAGTATTTT; D gene: NA; CDR3 length: 12; clone size: NA; J gene: TRBJ2-3; V gene: TRBV6-5
CDR3 protein: CASSWTSGGQSEQFF; CDR3 DNA: TGTGCCAGCAGCTGGACTAGCGGGGGGCAGAGTGAGCAGTTCTTC; D gene: TRBD2; CDR3 length: 15; clone size: NA; J gene: TRBJ2-1; V gene: TRBV11-2
CDR3 protein: CASTAGTGSNQPQHF; CDR3 DNA: TGTGCCAGCACCGCCGGGACAGGGAGCAATCAGCCCCAGCATTTT; D gene: TRBD1; CDR3 length: 15; clone size: NA; J gene: TRBJ1-5; V gene: TRBV5-6
CDR3 protein: CASSMGQRPSTDTQYF; CDR3 DNA: TGTGCCAGTAGTATGGGCCAGCGGCCTAGCACAGATACGCAGTATTTT; D gene: NA; CDR3 length: 16; clone size: once; J gene: TRBJ2-3; V gene: TRBV19
CDR3 protein: CASSRAIQGSEQFF; CDR3 DNA: TGTGCCAGCAGCCGCGCCATACAGGGGAGTGAGCAGTTCTTC; D gene: TRBD1; CDR3 length: 14; clone size: NA; J gene: TRBJ2-1; V gene: TRBV3-1/TRBV3-2
CDR3 protein: CASSQGGDRVNQPQHF; CDR3 DNA: TGTGCCAGCAGCCAAGGCGGGGACAGGGTCAATCAGCCCCAGCATTTT; D gene: TRBD1; CDR3 length: 16; clone size: once; J gene: TRBJ1-5; V gene: TRBV4-2
CDR3 protein: CASSSPSVRREQFF; CDR3 DNA: TGTGCCAGCAGTTCCCCTAGCGTGAGAAGGGAGCAGTTCTTC; D gene: NA; CDR3 length: 14; clone size: NA; J gene: TRBJ2-1; V gene: TRBV28
CDR3 protein: CASSRLGAGSETQYF; CDR3 DNA: TGTGCCAGCAGCCGCCTTGGGGCGGGGTCCGAGACGCAGTATTTT; D gene: NA; CDR3 length: 15; clone size: NA; J gene: TRBJ2-3; V gene: TRBV6-2/TRBV6-3
CDR3 protein: CASSPHGRGHNEQFF; CDR3 DNA: TGTGCCAGCAGTCCCCACGGACGGGGGCACAATGAGCAGTTCTTC; D gene: NA; CDR3 length: 15; clone size: NA; J gene: TRBJ2-1; V gene: TRBV28
CDR3 protein: CASSTPGRDGYTF; CDR3 DNA: TGTGCCAGCAGTACCCCGGGACGGGATGGCTACACCTTC; D gene: NA; CDR3 length: 13; clone size: NA; J gene: TRBJ1-2; V gene: TRBV6-6
CDR3 protein: CASSVRDRGNTIYF; CDR3 DNA: TGTGCCAGCAGCGTGAGGGACAGGGGAAACACCATATATTTT; D gene: TRBD1; CDR3 length: 14; clone size: NA; J gene: TRBJ1-3; V gene: TRBV9
CDR3 protein: CASSMDRLTYNSPLHF; CDR3 DNA: TGTGCCAGTAGTATGGACAGGCTGACCTATAATTCACCCCTCCACTTT; D gene: TRBD1; CDR3 length: 16; clone size: NA; J gene: TRBJ1-6; V gene: TRBV19
CDR3 protein: CASTIVVTEQFF; CDR3 DNA: TGTGCCAGCACCATAGTCGTAACTGAGCAGTTCTTC; D gene: NA; CDR3 length: 12; clone size: NA; J gene: TRBJ2-1; V gene: TRBV12-3/TRBV12-4
CDR3 protein: CASSHTGDGSPLHF; CDR3 DNA: TGTGCCAGCAGCCATACAGGGGACGGTTCACCCCTCCACTTT; D gene: TRBD1; CDR3 length: 14; clone size: NA; J gene: TRBJ1-6; V gene: TRBV11-3
CDR3 protein: CASSDAKGNTEAFF; CDR3 DNA: TGTGCCAGCAGTGATGCAAAGGGGAACACTGAAGCTTTCTTT; D gene: NA; CDR3 length: 14; clone size: NA; J gene: TRBJ1-1; V gene: TRBV6-4
CDR3 protein: CASSAQGSTDTQYF; CDR3 DNA: TGTGCCAGCAGTGCCCAGGGGAGCACAGATACGCAGTATTTT; D gene: NA; CDR3 length: 14; clone size: NA; J gene: TRBJ2-3; V gene: TRBV2
CDR3 protein: CASSSPSLPSTDTQYF; CDR3 DNA: TGTGCCAGTAGTAGTCCCAGCCTTCCTAGCACAGATACGCAGTATTTT; D gene: NA; CDR3 length: 16; clone size: NA; J gene: TRBJ2-3; V gene: TRBV19
CDR3 protein: CASSPRTSGGADEQFF; CDR3 DNA: TGTGCCAGCTCACCACGGACTAGCGGGGGGGCAGATGAGCAGTTCTTC; D gene: TRBD2; CDR3 length: 16; clone size: few; J gene: TRBJ2-1; V gene: TRBV18
CDR3 protein: CARSLTTGEGAFF; CDR3 DNA: TGTGCCAGAAGCTTGACGACAGGGGAAGGAGCTTTCTTT; D gene: TRBD1; CDR3 length: 13; clone size: once; J gene: TRBJ1-1; V gene: TRBV5-3
CDR3 protein: CASTLGRGLGSYTF; CDR3 DNA: TGTGCCAGCACTTTGGGTAGGGGCCTGGGTAGCTACACCTTC; D gene: NA; CDR3 length: 14; clone size: NA; J gene: TRBJ1-2; V gene: TRBV6-5
CDR3 protein: CASRPHRDGSYEQYF; CDR3 DNA: TGTGCCAGCAGACCTCACAGGGACGGCTCCTACGAGCAGTACTTC; D gene: NA; CDR3 length: 15; clone size: few; J gene: TRBJ2-7; V gene: TRBV28
CDR3 protein: CAIAHLPRGTEAFF; CDR3 DNA: TGCGCCATCGCACACCTCCCTCGCGGGACTGAAGCTTTCTTT; D gene: NA; CDR3 length: 14; clone size: NA; J gene: TRBJ1-1; V gene: TRBV10-1
CDR3 protein: CASRAIFKGTNEKLFF; CDR3 DNA: TGCGCCAGCAGGGCCATTTTTAAGGGGACTAATGAAAAACTGTTTTTT; D gene: NA; CDR3 length: 16; clone size: NA; J gene: TRBJ1-4; V gene: TRBV5-1
CDR3 protein: CASSLGPSGYEQYF; CDR3 DNA: TGTGCCAGCAGCTTAGGGCCTTCGGGTTACGAGCAGTACTTC; D gene: NA; CDR3 length: 14; clone size: NA; J gene: TRBJ2-7; V gene: TRBV7-8
CDR3 protein: CASSRGLAEETQYF; CDR3 DNA: TGTGCCAGTAGTCGTGGACTTGCGGAAGAGACCCAGTACTTC; D gene: NA; CDR3 length: 14; clone size: NA; J gene: TRBJ2-5; V gene: TRBV19